This entry concerns a single TCR beta chain. Its antigen remains unidentified. Generated by immunoSEQ multiplex PCR, the TCRdb table keeps only in-frame clones and is missing some. The sample lists over 110,000 clones, 92% occurring once. V was pared by 11 bases and J by 4 bases, with 16 bases of the junction left unmatched. Per the germline V gene, CDR1 is SGHTA and CDR2 is FQGNSA. The CDR3 runs to 17 residues. These data belong to a study of T cell responses to AZD1222 COVID-19 vaccine. Study-wide results and caveats: Repertoire sampling was restricted to post-peak T cell response timepoints.

The TCR sequence derives from an adult in good health. This chain connects TRBV7-2 to TRBJ2-2; 10 bases align to TRBD2. The sequencing used peripheral blood, collected on day 0 of AZD1222 vaccination. Written as DNA, the CDR3 is TGTGCCGTTCGCAGAGGGCTAGCGGGAGAGGGCACCGGGGAGCTGTTTTTT. Its translation: CAVRRGLAGEGTGELFF.